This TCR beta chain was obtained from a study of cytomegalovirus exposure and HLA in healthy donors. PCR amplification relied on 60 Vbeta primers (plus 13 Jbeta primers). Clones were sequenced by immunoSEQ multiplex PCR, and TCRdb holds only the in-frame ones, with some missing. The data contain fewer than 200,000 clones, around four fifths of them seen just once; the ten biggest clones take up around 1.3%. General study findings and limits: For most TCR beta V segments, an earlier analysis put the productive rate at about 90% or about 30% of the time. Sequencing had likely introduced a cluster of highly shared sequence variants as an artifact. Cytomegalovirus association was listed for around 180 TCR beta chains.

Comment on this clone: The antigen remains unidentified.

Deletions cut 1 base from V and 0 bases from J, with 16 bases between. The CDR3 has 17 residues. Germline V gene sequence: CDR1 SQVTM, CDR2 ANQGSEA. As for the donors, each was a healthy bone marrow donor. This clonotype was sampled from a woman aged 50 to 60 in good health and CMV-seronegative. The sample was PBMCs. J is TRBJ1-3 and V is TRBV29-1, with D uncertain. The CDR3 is CSVEVWTAPVSGNTIYF. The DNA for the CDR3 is TGCAGCGTTGAAGTTTGGACTGCACCCGTCTCTGGAAACACCATATATTTT. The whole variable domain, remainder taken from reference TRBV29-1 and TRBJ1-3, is SAVISQKPSRDICQRGTSLTIQCQVDSQVTMMFWYRQQPGQSLTLIATANQGSEATYESGFVIDKFPISRPNLTFSTLTVSNMSPEDSSIYLCSVEVWTAPVSGNTIYFGEGSWLTVV.